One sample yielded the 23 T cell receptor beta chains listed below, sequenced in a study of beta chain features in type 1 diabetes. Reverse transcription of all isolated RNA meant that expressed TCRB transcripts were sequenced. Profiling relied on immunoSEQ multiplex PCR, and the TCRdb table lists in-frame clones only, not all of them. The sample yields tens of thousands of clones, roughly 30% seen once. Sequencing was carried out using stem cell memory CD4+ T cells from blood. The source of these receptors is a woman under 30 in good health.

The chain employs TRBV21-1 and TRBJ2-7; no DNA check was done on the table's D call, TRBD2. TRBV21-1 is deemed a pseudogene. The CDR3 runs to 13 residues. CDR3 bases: TGTGCCAGCAGCAAATGGCGACTCTACGAGCAGTACTTC. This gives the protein CASSKWRLYEQYF.

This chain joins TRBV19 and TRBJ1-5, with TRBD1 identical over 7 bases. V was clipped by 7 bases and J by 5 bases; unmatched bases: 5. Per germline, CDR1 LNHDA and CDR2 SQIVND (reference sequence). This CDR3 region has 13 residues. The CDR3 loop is CASNPDRDQPQHF. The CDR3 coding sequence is TGTGCCAGTAACCCAGACAGGGATCAGCCCCAGCATTTT.

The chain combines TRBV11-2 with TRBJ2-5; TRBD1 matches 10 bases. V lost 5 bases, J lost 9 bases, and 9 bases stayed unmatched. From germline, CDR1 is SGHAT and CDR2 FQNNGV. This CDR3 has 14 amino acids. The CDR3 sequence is CASSLGQGPRAQYF. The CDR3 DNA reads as TGTGCCAGCAGCCTGGGACAGGGGCCTAGGGCCCAGTACTTC.

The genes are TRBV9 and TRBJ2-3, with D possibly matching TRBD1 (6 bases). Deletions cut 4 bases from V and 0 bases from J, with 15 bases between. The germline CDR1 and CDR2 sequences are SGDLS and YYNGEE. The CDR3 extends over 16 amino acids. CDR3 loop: CASSQRTASSTDTQYF. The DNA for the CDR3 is TGTGCCAGCAGCCAGAGGACAGCATCTAGCACAGATACGCAGTATTTT.

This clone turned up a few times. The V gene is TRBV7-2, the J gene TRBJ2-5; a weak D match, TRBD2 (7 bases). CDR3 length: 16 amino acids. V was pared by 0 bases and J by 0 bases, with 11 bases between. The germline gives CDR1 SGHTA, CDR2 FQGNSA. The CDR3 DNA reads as TGTGCCAGCAGCTTAGCGGGGGGGCGGCACCAAGAGACCCAGTACTTC. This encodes CASSLAGGRHQETQYF.

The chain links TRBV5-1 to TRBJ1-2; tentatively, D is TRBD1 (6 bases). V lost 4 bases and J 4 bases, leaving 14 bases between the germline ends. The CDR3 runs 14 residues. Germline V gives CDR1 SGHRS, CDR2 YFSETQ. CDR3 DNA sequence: TGCGCCAGCAGCCCGGGGGGGGGCCTCTATGGCTACACCTTC. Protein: CASSPGGGLYGYTF.

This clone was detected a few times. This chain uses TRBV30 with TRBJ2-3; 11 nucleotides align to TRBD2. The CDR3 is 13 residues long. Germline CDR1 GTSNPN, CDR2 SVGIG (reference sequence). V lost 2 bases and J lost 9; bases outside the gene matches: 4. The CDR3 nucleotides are TGTGCCTGGAGTCCGATAGCGGGGGGGACGCAGTATTTT. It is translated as CAWSPIAGGTQYF.

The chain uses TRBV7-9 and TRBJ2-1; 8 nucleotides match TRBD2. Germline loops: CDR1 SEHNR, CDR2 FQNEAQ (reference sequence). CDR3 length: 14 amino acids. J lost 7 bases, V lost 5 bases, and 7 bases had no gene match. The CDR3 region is CASSRRGGLNEQFF. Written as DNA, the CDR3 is TGTGCCAGCAGCCGGCGCGGGGGGTTAAATGAGCAGTTCTTC.

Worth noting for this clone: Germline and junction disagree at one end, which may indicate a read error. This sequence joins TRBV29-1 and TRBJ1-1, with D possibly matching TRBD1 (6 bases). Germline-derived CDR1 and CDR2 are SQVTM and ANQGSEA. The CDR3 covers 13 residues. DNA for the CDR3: TGCAGCGTTGTCCGCACAGGGAACGCTGAAGCTTTCTTT. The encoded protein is CSVVRTGNAEAFF.

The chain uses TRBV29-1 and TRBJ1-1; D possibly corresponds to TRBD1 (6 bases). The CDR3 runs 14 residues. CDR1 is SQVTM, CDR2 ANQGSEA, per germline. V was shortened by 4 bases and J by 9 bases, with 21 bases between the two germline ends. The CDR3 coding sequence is TGCAGCGTTGTAAAGGACAGAAGTTCCGAAAAAGCTTTCTTT. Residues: CSVVKDRSSEKAFF.

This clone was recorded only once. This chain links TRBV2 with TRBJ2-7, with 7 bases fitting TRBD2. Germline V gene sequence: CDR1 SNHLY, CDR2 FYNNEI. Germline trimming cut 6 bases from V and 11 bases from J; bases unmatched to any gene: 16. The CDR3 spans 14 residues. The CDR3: CASSASWGGNKKYF. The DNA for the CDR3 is TGTGCCAGCAGCGCTTCGTGGGGGGGTAACAAGAAGTACTTC.

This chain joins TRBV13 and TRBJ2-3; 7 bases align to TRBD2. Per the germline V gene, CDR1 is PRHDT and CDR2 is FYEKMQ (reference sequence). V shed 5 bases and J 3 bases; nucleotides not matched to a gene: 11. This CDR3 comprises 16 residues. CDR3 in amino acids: CASSPKAGKGTDTQYF. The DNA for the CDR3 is TGTGCCAGCAGCCCAAAAGCGGGAAAGGGGACAGATACGCAGTATTTT.

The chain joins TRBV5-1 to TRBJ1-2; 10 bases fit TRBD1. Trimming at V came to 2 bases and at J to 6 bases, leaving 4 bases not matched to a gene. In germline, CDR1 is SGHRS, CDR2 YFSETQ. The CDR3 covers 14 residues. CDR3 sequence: CASSFSGTGDGYTF. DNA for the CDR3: TGCGCCAGCAGCTTTAGTGGGACAGGGGATGGCTACACCTTC.

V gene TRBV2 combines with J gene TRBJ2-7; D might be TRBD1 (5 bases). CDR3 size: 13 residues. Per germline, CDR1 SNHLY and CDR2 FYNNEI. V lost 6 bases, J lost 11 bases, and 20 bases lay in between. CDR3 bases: TGTGCCAGCAGACCCCCCTTGTCCCTAGGGGAGTACTTC. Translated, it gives CASRPPLSLGEYF.

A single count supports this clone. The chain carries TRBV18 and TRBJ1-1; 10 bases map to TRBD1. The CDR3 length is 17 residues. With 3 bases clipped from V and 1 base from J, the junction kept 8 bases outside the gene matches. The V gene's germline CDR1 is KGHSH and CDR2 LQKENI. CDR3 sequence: CASSPGTGAHSNTEAFF. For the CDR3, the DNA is TGTGCCAGCTCACCCGGGACAGGGGCCCACTCGAACACTGAAGCTTTCTTT.

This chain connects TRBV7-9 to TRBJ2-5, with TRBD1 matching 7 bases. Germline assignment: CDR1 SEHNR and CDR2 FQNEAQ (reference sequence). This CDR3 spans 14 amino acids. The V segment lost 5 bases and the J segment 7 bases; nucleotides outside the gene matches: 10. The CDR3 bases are TGTGCCAGCAGCCCACAGGGGTTGGAAGGGACCCAGTACTTC. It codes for CASSPQGLEGTQYF.

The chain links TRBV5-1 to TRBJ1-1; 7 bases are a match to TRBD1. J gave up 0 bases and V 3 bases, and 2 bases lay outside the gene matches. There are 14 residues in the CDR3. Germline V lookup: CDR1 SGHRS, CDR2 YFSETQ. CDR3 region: CASSSGQMNTEAFF. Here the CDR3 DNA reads TGCGCCAGCAGCTCGGGACAGATGAACACTGAAGCTTTCTTT.

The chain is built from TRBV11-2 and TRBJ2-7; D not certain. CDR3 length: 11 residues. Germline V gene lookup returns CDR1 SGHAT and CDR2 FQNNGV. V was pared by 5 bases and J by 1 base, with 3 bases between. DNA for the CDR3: TGTGCCAGCAGCCGTTCCTACGAGCAGTACTTC. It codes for CASSRSYEQYF.

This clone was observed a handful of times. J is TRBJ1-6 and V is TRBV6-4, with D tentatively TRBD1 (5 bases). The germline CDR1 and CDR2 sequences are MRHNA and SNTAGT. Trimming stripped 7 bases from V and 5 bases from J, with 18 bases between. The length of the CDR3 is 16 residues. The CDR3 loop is CASIRRGRADNSPLHF. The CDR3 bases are TGTGCCAGCATCCGACGGGGGAGGGCGGATAATTCACCCCTCCACTTT.

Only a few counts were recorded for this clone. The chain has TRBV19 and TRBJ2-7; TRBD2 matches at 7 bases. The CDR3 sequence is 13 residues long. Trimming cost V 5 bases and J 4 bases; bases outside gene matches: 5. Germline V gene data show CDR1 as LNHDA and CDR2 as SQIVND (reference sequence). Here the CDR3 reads CASSGTGGYEQYF. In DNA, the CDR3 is TGTGCCAGTAGTGGCACGGGAGGTTACGAGCAGTACTTC. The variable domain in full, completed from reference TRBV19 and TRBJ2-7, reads DGGITQSPKYLFRKEGQNVTLSCEQNLNHDAMYWYRQDPGQGLRLIYYSQIVNDFQKGDIAEGYSVSREKKESFPLTVTSAQKNPTAFYLCASSGTGGYEQYFGPGTRLTVT.

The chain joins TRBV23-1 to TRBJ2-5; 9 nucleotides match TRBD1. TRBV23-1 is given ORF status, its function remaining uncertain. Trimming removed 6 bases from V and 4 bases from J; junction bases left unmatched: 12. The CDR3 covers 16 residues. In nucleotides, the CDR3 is TGCGCCAGCAGCCGAGTTCGGGACAGGGATTTAGAGACCCAGTACTTC. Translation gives CASSRVRDRDLETQYF.

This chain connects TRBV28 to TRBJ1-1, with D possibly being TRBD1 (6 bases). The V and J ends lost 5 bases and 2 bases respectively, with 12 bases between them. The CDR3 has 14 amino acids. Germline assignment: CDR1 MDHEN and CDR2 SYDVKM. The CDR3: CASSQRQVNTEAFF. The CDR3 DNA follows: TGTGCCAGCAGTCAACGACAGGTCAACACTGAAGCTTTCTTT.

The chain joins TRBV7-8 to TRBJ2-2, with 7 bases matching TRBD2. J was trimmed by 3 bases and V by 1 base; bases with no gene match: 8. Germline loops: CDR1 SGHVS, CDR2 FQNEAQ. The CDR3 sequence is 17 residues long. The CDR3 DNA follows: TGTGCCAGCAGCTTAGGCAGGACTAGGAGGGACACCGGGGAGCTGTTTTTT. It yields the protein CASSLGRTRRDTGELFF.